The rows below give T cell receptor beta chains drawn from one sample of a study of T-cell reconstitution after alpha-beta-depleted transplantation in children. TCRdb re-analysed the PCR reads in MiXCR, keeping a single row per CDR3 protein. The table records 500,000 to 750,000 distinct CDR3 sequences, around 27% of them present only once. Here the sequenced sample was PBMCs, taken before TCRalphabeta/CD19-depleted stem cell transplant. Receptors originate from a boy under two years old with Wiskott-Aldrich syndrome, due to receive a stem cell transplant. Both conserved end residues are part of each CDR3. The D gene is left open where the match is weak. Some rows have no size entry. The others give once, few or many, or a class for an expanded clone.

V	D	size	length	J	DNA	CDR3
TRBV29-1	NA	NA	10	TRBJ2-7	TGCAGCGTCCGAGACTACGAGCAGTACTTC	CSVRDYEQYF
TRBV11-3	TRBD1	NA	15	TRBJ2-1	TGTGCCAGCAGCGTACGCAGGGGGCCGGACAATGAGCAGTTCTTC	CASSVRRGPDNEQFF
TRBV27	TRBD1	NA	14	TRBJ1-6	TGTGCCAGCTCCTCGACAGGGCGGAATTCACCCCTCCACTTT	CASSSTGRNSPLHF
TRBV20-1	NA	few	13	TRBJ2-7	TGCAGTGCTCCCACGGTGGGGACCTACGAGCAGTACTTC	CSAPTVGTYEQYF
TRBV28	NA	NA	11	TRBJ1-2	TGTGCCAGCAGCGACCTGCATGGCTACACCTTC	CASSDLHGYTF
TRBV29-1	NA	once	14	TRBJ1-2	TGCAGCGTTCCGGGGACACCTACTAACTATGGCTACACCTTC	CSVPGTPTNYGYTF
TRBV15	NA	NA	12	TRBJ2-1	TGTGCCACCAGCAGAGCGACGGGACAGCAGTTCTTC	CATSRATGQQFF
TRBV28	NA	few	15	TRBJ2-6	TGTGCCAGCAACCCAGACATCTCTGGGGCCAACGTCCTGACTTTC	CASNPDISGANVLTF
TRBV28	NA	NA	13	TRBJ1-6	TGTGCCAGCAGTTTTAGGGGAGTATCACCCCTCCACTTT	CASSFRGVSPLHF
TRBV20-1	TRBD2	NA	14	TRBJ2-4	TGCAGTGCAAAGACTAGCATAGCCAAAAACATTCAGTACTTC	CSAKTSIAKNIQYF
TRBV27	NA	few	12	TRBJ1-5	TGTGCCAGCAGGGGAAGCAATCAGCCCCAGCATTTT	CASRGSNQPQHF
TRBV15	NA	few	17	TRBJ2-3	TGTGCCACCAGCAGAGATTTTGCAGGGATTGGCACAGATACGCAGTATTTT	CATSRDFAGIGTDTQYF
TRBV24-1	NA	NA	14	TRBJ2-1	TGTGCCACCAGTGACCCCCTGACTGGCCGTGAGCAGTTCTTC	CATSDPLTGREQFF
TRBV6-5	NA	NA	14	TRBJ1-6	TGTGCCAGCAGTTACAAGGCTCCTTGGTCACCCCTCCACTTT	CASSYKAPWSPLHF
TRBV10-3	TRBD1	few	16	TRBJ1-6	TGTGCCATCAGGTCGGACAGGGGCGCCTATAATTCACCCCTCCACTTT	CAIRSDRGAYNSPLHF
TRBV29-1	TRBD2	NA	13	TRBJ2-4	TGCAGCGTGGGTGGACTAGCCAAAAACATTAAGTACTTC	CSVGGLAKNIKYF
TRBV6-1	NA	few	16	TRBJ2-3	TGTGCCAGCAGTGGACACAGGGACAAGGGCACAGATACGCAGTATTTT	CASSGHRDKGTDTQYF
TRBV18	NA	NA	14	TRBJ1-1	TGTGCCAGCTCACCCGGAAGTGCAGGCACTGAAGCTTTCTTT	CASSPGSAGTEAFF
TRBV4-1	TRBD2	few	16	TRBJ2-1	TGCGCCAGCAGCCACTTACTAGCGGGGCGGAAGAATGAGCAGTTCTTC	CASSHLLAGRKNEQFF
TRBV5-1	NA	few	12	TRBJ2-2	TGCGCCAGCAGGGAGAACACCGGGGAGCTGTTTTTT	CASRENTGELFF
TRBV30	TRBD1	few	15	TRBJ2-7	TGTGCCTGGAGTACCGGGACAGGGTATAGCTACGAGCAGTACTTC	CAWSTGTGYSYEQYF
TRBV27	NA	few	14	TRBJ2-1	TGTGCCAGCAGCCTGTCCAGGAACTACAATGAGCAGTTCTTC	CASSLSRNYNEQFF
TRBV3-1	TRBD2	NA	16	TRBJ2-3	TGTGCCAGCAGCCAAGGTGGACTAGCGGGTCCAGATACGCAGTATTTT	CASSQGGLAGPDTQYF
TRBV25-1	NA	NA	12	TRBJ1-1	TGTGCCAGCAGTGTGAATTCTGAACGAGCTTTCTTT	CASSVNSERAFF
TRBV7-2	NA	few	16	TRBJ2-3	TGTGCCAGCAGCTTATACGTAGCGGTTAGCACAGATACGCAGTATTTT	CASSLYVAVSTDTQYF
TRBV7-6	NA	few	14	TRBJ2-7	TGTGCCAGCAGCTTAGATGGGGCATTCTACGAGCAGTACTTC	CASSLDGAFYEQYF
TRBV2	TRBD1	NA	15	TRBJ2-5	TGTGCCAGCAGTGAGGGTACAGGGGGCGCGGAGACCCAGTACTTC	CASSEGTGGAETQYF
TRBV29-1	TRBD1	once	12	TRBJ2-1	TGCAGCGTAGGACAGGGGTTTAATGAGCAGTTCTTC	CSVGQGFNEQFF
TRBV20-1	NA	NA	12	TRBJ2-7	TGCAGTGCTGCCCTACAAGTCTACGAGCAGTACTTC	CSAALQVYEQYF
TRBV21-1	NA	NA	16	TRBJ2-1	TGTGCCAGAGACAGCCGGGACGCGGGGTGGTCTGAAGAGCAGTTCTTC	CARDSRDAGWSEEQFF
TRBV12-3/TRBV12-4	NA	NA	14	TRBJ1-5	TGTGCCAGCAGTTTAGCGGGGGTGAACCAGCCCCAGCATTTT	CASSLAGVNQPQHF
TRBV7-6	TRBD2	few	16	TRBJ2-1	TGTGCCAGCAGCTTATTTGCTAGCGGGGGGGGGAATGAGCAGTTCTTC	CASSLFASGGGNEQFF
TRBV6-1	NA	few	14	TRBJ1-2	TGTGCCAGCAGCCGTGACAGAAACTACTATGGCTACACCTTC	CASSRDRNYYGYTF
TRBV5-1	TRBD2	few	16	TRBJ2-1	TGCGCCAGCAGCTTGGTACTAGCGGGAGGGATAGATGAGCAGTTCTTC	CASSLVLAGGIDEQFF
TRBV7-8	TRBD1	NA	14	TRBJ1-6	TGTGCCAGCAGCTCATACAGGGGAAATTCACCCCTCCACTTT	CASSSYRGNSPLHF
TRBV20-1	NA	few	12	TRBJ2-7	TGCAGTGCTAGAGCTACAGCCTACGAGCAGTACTTC	CSARATAYEQYF
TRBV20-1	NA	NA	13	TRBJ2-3	TGCAGTGCTGCGGTAGCGCCACTTAATACGCAGTATTTT	CSAAVAPLNTQYF
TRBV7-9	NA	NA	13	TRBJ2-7	TGTGCCAGCAGCTTAGAGACCAGCTACGAGCAGTACTTC	CASSLETSYEQYF
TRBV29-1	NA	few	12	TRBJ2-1	TGCAGCGTTGCGGGGGTTCGGGAGAGGCAGTTCTTC	CSVAGVRERQFF
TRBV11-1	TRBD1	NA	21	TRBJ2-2	TGTGCCAGCAGCTTGCGTCGGGGACCCGGGACAGGGGTTATTGGTGCCGGGGAGCTGTTTTTT	CASSLRRGPGTGVIGAGELFF
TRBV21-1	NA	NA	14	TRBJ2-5	TGTGCCAGCTGTAGCGGGAGAGTGGTAGAGACCCAGTACTTC	CASCSGRVVETQYF
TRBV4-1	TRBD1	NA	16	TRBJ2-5	TGCGCCAGCAGCCAGAACCCGGGACAGAGAGAAGAGACCCAGTACTTC	CASSQNPGQREETQYF
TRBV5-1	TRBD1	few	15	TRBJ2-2	TGCGCCAGCAGCTCCGGGACAGGGGACACCGGGGAGCTGTTTTTT	CASSSGTGDTGELFF
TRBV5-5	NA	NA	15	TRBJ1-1	TGTGCCAGCAGCTTGGAGGCCAGGTCTAGCACTGAAGCTTTCTTT	CASSLEARSSTEAFF
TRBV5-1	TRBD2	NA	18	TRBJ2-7	TGCGCCAGCAGCCCGGGACTAGCGGGAGGGAAAAGGTCCTACGAGCAGTACTTC	CASSPGLAGGKRSYEQYF
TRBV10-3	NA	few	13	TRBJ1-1	TGTGCCATCAGTGATTCACAGTACACTGAAGCTTTCTTT	CAISDSQYTEAFF
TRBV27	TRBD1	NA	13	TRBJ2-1	TGTGCCAGCAGTCTCCGGGACAGGGGTGAGCAGTTCTTC	CASSLRDRGEQFF
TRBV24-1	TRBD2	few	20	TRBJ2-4	TGTGCCACCAGTTCGCCCCATACCGGACTAGCGGGTTTAGCCAAAAACATTCAGTACTTC	CATSSPHTGLAGLAKNIQYF
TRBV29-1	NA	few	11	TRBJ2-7	TGCAGCGTTAAAGGGGTATACGAGCAGTACTTC	CSVKGVYEQYF
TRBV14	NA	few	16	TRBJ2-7	TGTGCCAGCAGCCAAGGGGCCGGGAGAGAGGTCTACGAGCAGTACTTC	CASSQGAGREVYEQYF
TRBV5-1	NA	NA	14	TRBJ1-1	TGCGCCAGCAGCCTCGCTACAGGGTTCGCTGAAGCTTTCTTT	CASSLATGFAEAFF
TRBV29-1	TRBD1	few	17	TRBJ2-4	TGCAGCGTCCTCGGGACAGGGGGATCGTTGGCCAAAAACATTCAGTACTTC	CSVLGTGGSLAKNIQYF
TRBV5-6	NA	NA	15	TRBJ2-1	TGTGCCAGCAGCTTGCCGGGACCCATGAGGAATGAGCAGTTCTTC	CASSLPGPMRNEQFF
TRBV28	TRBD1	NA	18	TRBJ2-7	TGTGCCAGCAGTTTACTCGGGGACAGGGGCCCAAGCTCCTACGAGCAGTACTTC	CASSLLGDRGPSSYEQYF